This is a list of T cell receptor beta chains from one sample in a study of T cell repertoires in cytomegalovirus infection. TCRdb reanalysed the reads using MiXCR and keeps one entry per CDR3 protein. Counted here are around 450,000 distinct CDR3 sequences, 31% occurring once; the ten biggest clones make up roughly an eighth. Material for sequencing was PBMCs. These receptor sequences come from a human donor in good health (CMV status not recorded). Some clones in this sample may be carry-over from other donors' samples. The CDR3 runs from the conserved cysteine through the conserved F or W. A D gene is named only where the DNA matches it firmly. Rows give clone size only sometimes, using once, few, many, or a class for an expanded clone.

J | V | D | size | CDR3 | DNA
TRBJ2-7 | TRBV20-1 | NA | many | CSASHGEQYF | TGCAGTGCTAGTCACGGCGAGCAGTACTTC
TRBJ2-2 | TRBV7-2 | NA | many | CASSPGGALHTGELFF | TGTGCCAGCAGCCCAGGGGGGGCGTTGCACACCGGGGAGCTGTTTTTT
TRBJ2-7 | TRBV7-2 | TRBD2 | few | CASSPTRTSGTYEQYF | TGTGCCAGCAGCCCTACGAGGACTAGCGGCACCTACGAGCAGTACTTC
TRBJ1-5 | TRBV12-3/TRBV12-4 | TRBD1 | few | CASTGTGGNQPQHF | TGTGCCAGCACAGGGACAGGGGGGAATCAGCCCCAGCATTTT
TRBJ2-5 | TRBV25-1 | NA | few | CASSEGLPGETQYF | TGTGCCAGCAGTGAAGGTCTCCCAGGGGAGACCCAGTACTTC
TRBJ2-5 | TRBV6-5 | NA | NA | CASSYVSRETQYF | TGTGCCAGCAGTTACGTGTCCCGGGAGACCCAGTACTTC
TRBJ2-6 | TRBV12-3/TRBV12-4 | NA | NA | CASSRQGTGANVLTF | TGTGCCAGCAGTCGTCAGGGGACCGGGGCCAACGTCCTGACTTTC
TRBJ2-2 | TRBV7-8 | NA | few | CASSLGTHVTGELFF | TGTGCCAGCAGCTTAGGGACCCACGTCACCGGGGAGCTGTTTTTT
TRBJ2-7 | TRBV27 | NA | few | CASSLRLASPYEQYF | TGTGCCAGCAGTTTAAGGCTAGCCTCCCCCTACGAGCAGTACTTC
TRBJ2-3 | TRBV27 | TRBD1 | few | CASSLIRTGARTDTQYF | TGTGCCAGCAGTTTAATACGAACAGGGGCACGCACAGATACGCAGTATTTT
TRBJ1-1 | TRBV20-1 | NA | NA | CSARMLGSTEAFF | TGCAGTGCTAGAATGTTAGGGAGCACTGAAGCTTTCTTT
TRBJ1-1 | TRBV7-8 | TRBD1 | many | CASSQGTANTEAFF | TGTGCCAGCAGTCAGGGGACAGCCAACACTGAAGCTTTCTTT
TRBJ2-7 | TRBV18 | TRBD1 | NA | CASSPEFGQGNYEQYF | TGTGCCAGCTCACCAGAATTCGGACAGGGTAACTACGAGCAGTACTTC
TRBJ1-2 | TRBV27 | TRBD1 | NA | CASSPRDRNYGYTF | TGTGCCAGCAGTCCCCGGGACAGAAACTATGGCTACACCTTC
TRBJ2-3 | TRBV10-1 | TRBD1 | NA | CASRRQGSDTQYF | TGCGCCAGCAGACGACAGGGCTCAGATACGCAGTATTTT
TRBJ1-4 | TRBV5-1 | TRBD1 | few | CASSLAAGGNEKLFF | TGCGCCAGCAGCTTGGCGGCAGGGGGCAATGAAAAACTGTTTTTT
TRBJ1-6 | TRBV6-5 | TRBD1 | few | CASSLNRGLGSPLHF | TGTGCCAGCAGTTTAAACAGGGGCTTGGGATCACCCCTCCACTTT
TRBJ1-5 | TRBV6-6 | TRBD1 | NA | CASSRDRVNNQPQHF | TGTGCCAGCAGCCGGGACAGGGTGAACAATCAGCCCCAGCATTTT
TRBJ2-7 | TRBV5-1 | TRBD2 | NA | CASSLAGAGGLEEQYF | TGCGCCAGCAGCTTGGCCGGGGCGGGGGGCCTAGAAGAGCAGTACTTC
TRBJ2-3 | TRBV27 | NA | once | CASSLKGVRTDTQYF | TGTGCCAGCAGTTTAAAGGGGGTTAGGACAGATACGCAGTATTTT
TRBJ2-7 | TRBV2 | TRBD2 | NA | CASSVTSGVAGPYEQYF | TGTGCCAGCAGCGTAACTAGCGGGGTAGCGGGGCCCTACGAGCAGTACTTC
TRBJ1-2 | TRBV6-1 | TRBD1 | NA | CASTTGVNYGYTF | TGTGCCAGCACGACAGGGGTTAACTATGGCTACACCTTC
TRBJ2-1 | TRBV18 | NA | NA | CASSPGGRSEQFF | TGTGCCAGCTCACCAGGAGGGAGGTCGGAGCAGTTCTTC
TRBJ2-3 | TRBV12-3/TRBV12-4 | TRBD1 | many | CASSPGTGEKADTQYF | TGTGCCAGCAGTCCCGGGACAGGGGAGAAGGCAGATACGCAGTATTTT
TRBJ1-2 | TRBV25-1 | TRBD1 | once | CASSLGTEVYGYTF | TGTGCCAGCAGTCTTGGGACAGAAGTATATGGCTACACCTTC
TRBJ2-6 | TRBV4-1 | NA | many | CASSQDRGPGKSGANVLTF | TGCGCCAGCAGCCAAGATCGGGGTCCAGGGAAATCTGGGGCCAACGTCCTGACTTTC
TRBJ2-1 | TRBV5-5 | NA | few | CASSPLDSLTEQFF | TGTGCCAGCAGCCCGCTGGACAGTCTGACTGAGCAGTTCTTC
TRBJ2-5 | TRBV7-9 | TRBD1 | few | CASSLAGQSETQYF | TGTGCCAGCAGCTTAGCGGGACAGTCAGAGACCCAGTACTTC
TRBJ1-4 | TRBV25-1 | NA | many | CASSPSRGATNEKLFF | TGTGCCAGCAGTCCCTCCCGAGGGGCAACTAATGAAAAACTGTTTTTT
TRBJ2-1 | TRBV5-4 | TRBD2 | NA | CASSRQGLAIFDEQFF | TGTGCCAGCAGCCGGCAGGGACTAGCAATCTTCGATGAGCAGTTCTTC
TRBJ1-1 | TRBV25-1 | TRBD1 | NA | CAIRRDRANTEAFF | TGTGCCATCAGGCGGGACAGGGCGAACACTGAAGCTTTCTTT
TRBJ2-1 | TRBV4-1 | TRBD2 | NA | CASSQDSGSSYNEPFF | TGCGCCAGCAGCCAAGATAGCGGGAGCTCCTACAATGAGCCGTTCTTC
TRBJ2-3 | TRBV12-3/TRBV12-4 | NA | NA | CASSLGRPGYTQYF | TGTGCCAGCAGTTTAGGTCGGCCGGGATATACGCAGTATTTT
TRBJ2-1 | TRBV7-2 | TRBD1 | many | CASSTDRAYNEQFF | TGTGCCAGCAGCACGGACAGGGCCTACAATGAGCAGTTCTTC
TRBJ2-1 | TRBV2 | NA | NA | CVSEGRNEQFF | TGTGTCAGCGAGGGTAGGAATGAGCAGTTCTTC
TRBJ1-1 | TRBV6-8 | NA | NA | CASSTQYRGTEAFF | TGTGCCAGCAGTACCCAATACCGGGGCACTGAAGCTTTCTTT
TRBJ1-4 | TRBV19 | NA | many | CEDPRDSTNEKLFF | TGTGAAGACCCGAGGGATTCAACTAATGAAAAACTGTTTTTT
TRBJ1-4 | TRBV4-3 | TRBD1 | many | CASSQEATGALINEKLFF | TGCGCCAGCAGCCAAGAGGCGACAGGGGCCCTGATAAATGAAAAACTGTTTTTT
TRBJ1-3 | TRBV2 | NA | NA | CASQITGSAGNTIYF | TGTGCCAGCCAAATTACAGGGTCGGCTGGAAACACCATATATTTT
TRBJ2-3 | TRBV29-1 | TRBD2 | few | CSAYLAGVKDTQYF | TGCAGCGCTTATTTAGCGGGGGTAAAAGATACGCAGTATTTT
TRBJ1-1 | TRBV7-6 | TRBD1 | NA | CASNLDRGTEAYF | TGTGCCAGCAACCTAGACAGGGGAACTGAAGCTTACTTT
TRBJ1-2 | TRBV20-1 | NA | few | CSASLTLAGYTF | TGCAGTGCTAGTCTGACTCTGGCTGGCTACACCTTC
TRBJ2-3 | TRBV6-1 | NA | few | CASSEARGSTDTQYF | TGTGCCAGCAGTGAAGCGCGCGGGAGCACAGATACGCAGTATTTT
TRBJ2-2 | TRBV19 | NA | NA | CASSFTGYTGELFF | TGTGCCAGTAGTTTCACAGGATACACCGGGGAGCTGTTTTTT
TRBJ2-1 | TRBV5-4 | NA | NA | CASSSELFGSNEQFF | TGTGCCAGCAGCTCGGAGTTGTTTGGCTCCAATGAGCAGTTCTTC
TRBJ2-4 | TRBV9 | TRBD2 | NA | CASNEAGGRDIQYF | TGTGCCAGCAACGAAGCGGGGGGGCGAGACATTCAGTACTTC
TRBJ2-5 | TRBV18 | NA | NA | CASSPPTGARETQYF | TGTGCCAGCTCACCACCGACGGGGGCTCGAGAGACCCAGTACTTC
TRBJ2-7 | TRBV7-2 | NA | many | CASSLETSAGQYF | TGTGCCAGCAGCTTAGAAACCTCTGCCGGGCAGTACTTC